The entry that follows covers one T cell receptor (beta chain) sequence. These data are taken from a study of blood T cell repertoires in COVID-19. Germline V gene data show CDR1 as MRHNA and CDR2 as SNTAGT. V lost 3 bases, J lost 5 bases, and 7 bases stayed unmatched. The CDR3 consists of 15 residues. Only in-frame clones appear in the TCRdb table, and some are missing; sequencing was by immunoSEQ multiplex PCR. The profile shows approximately 190,000 clones, around 90% of them singletons. Sequences were obtained from peripheral blood. The receptor was isolated from a man in his forties with active or convalescent COVID-19. This chain connects TRBV6-4 to TRBJ1-1; TRBD1 aligns across 9 bases. The CDR3 reads CASSEQGQGRTEAFF. Written as DNA, the CDR3 is TGTGCCAGCAGTGAACAAGGACAGGGGAGGACTGAAGCTTTCTTT.